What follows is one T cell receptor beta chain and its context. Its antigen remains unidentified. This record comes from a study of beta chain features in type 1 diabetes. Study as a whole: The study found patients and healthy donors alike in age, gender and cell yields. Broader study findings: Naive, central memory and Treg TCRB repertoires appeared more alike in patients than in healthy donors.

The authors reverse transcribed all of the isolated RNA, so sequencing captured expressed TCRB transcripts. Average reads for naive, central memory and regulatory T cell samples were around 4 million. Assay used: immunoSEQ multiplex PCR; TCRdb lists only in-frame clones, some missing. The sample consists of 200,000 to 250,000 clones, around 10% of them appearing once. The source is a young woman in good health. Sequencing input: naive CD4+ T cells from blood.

In DNA form, the CDR3 reads TGTGCCAGCTCGAATTTTAGACAGGTCTCGGATAATTCACCCCTCCACTTT. Its protein is CASSNFRQVSDNSPLHF. The chain joins TRBV18 to TRBJ1-6, with a possible D match to TRBD1 (6 bases). Trimming removed 6 bases from V and 5 bases from J, with 20 bases in between. Per the germline V gene, CDR1 is KGHSH and CDR2 is LQKENI. This CDR3 has 17 residues.